This TCR beta chain was profiled in a study of post-analysis software for immune sequencing data. Study context: Clinical courses comprised relapsing-remitting, secondary progressive and progressive-relapsing multiple sclerosis. Study-level points and caveats: By F measure, samples from a shared preparation batch strongly co-clustered. Patients showed TRBV5-6, TRBV5-1 and TRBV20-1 among roughly 5 TRBV segments more frequent than in controls. Significantly decreased normalized Chao1 diversity was recorded for multiple sclerosis patients relative to controls.

In this sample, this clonotype turned up a few times. Its antigen is currently unknown. Unique molecular identifiers featured in each of the TCR beta cDNA libraries. The authors obtained some 500,000 cDNA molecules from approximately 0.95 to 9.8 million T cells. MiXCR was run by TCRdb on the PCR reads, yielding one entry per CDR3 protein. The sample has fewer than 900,000 distinct CDR3 sequences, about 45% seen once. In germline, CDR1 is SEHNR, CDR2 FQNEAQ (reference sequence). The V gene lost 6 bases and the J gene lost 0 bases, with 12 bases spanning the gap. This CDR3 has 15 residues. Input material: blood. This rearrangement joins TRBV7-9 to TRBJ2-1; maybe TRBD2 (5 bases). This receptor was taken from a girl aged 10 to 17 with multiple sclerosis. CDR3 nucleotide sequence: TGTGCCAGCAGGGGAGACTTGAGCTCCTACAATGAGCAGTTCTTC. It yields the protein CASRGDLSSYNEQFF.